The present entry profiles one T cell receptor beta chain with its context. The data belong to a study of blood T cell repertoires in COVID-19. Background on the study: There were acute and convalescent COVID-19 samples, and they came from the United States, Italy and Spain. PBMCs, B-cell-depleted T cells, or T cells provided the cDNA or gDNA that made up the material.

In the authors' workflow: Scientists estimated how many nucleated cells there were by amplifying reference gene primers. Sequencing was performed with immunoSEQ multiplex PCR; in TCRdb, only in-frame clones are kept and a portion is missing. V and J calls and clone size are copied from that table; D and trimming were computed from the DNA. The table has fewer than 350,000 clones, roughly 89% seen once; the top ten hold approximately 9.4%. Patients at the Seattle site were enrolled during active infection and followed longitudinally. The material sequenced was peripheral blood. The source of this sequence is a man aged 25-45 years with COVID-19, enrolled during active disease.

In DNA form, the CDR3 reads TGTGCCAGCAGCCGGGGCGGCTACGAGCAGTACTTC. It translates to CASSRGGYEQYF. The V and J genes are TRBV14 and TRBJ2-7; possible D gene TRBD1, 5 bases. V gave up 4 bases and J gave up 3 bases, with 7 bases separating them. In germline, CDR1 is SGHDN, CDR2 FVKESK. The CDR3 sequence is 12 residues long.